This T cell receptor (beta chain) was identified during a study of CD8+CD57+ T cells in acquired aplastic anemia (dated by TCRdb to 2017 to 2018). For the study in its entirety: Extracted DNA from sorted CD4+ and CD8+ cells averaged around 3.4 ug, ranging from about 0.19 to 30 ug. CD8+CD57+ expansion was defined as frequency above the mean frequency observed in healthy subjects. What the study reported, not specific to this receptor: About 30 CD8+ CDR3 sequences were found in both patients and controls but appeared to be highly expressed in patients and within the immunodominant clones of the patients. Between patients and healthy controls, no significant difference in CD8+ Simpson's diversity was found (P=0.060).

The CDR3 holds 13 amino acids from the cysteine to the phenylalanine. The CDR3 DNA has 39 bases and is translated from base 1. The germline ends are 6 bases apart after V is trimmed by 3 bases and J by 1 base. CDR1 and CDR2 were assigned from the germline V gene as SNHLY and FYNNEI. In regard to this clonotype: No antigen is known for it. There are no base qualities to consult, and no much larger clone falls within one base.

Genomic DNA was used as template for profiling of TCR beta VDJ combinations and CDR3 sequences. An Illumina HiSeq 2000 was used for TCR repertoire sequencing. The paper's processing steps were these. TRBV/TRBJ rearrangement plots, CDR3 size and DJ length profiles, and Simpson's diversity index were used to assess repertoires. The most abundant DNA sequence in the deep sequencing data was taken as the immunodominant clone. CDR3 amino acid sequences were checked for sharing between subjects and were compared against published repertoires and the VDJdb database. Using fastp trimming at Q25 and MiXCR clonotype assembly, TCRdb reanalyzed the public sequencing data and kept in-frame beta chains. Rows merge per CDR3 protein into single entries with the most common DNA and genes. TCRdb's processing, not the authors', yielded these V and J calls. In this sample the table shows 190,000 or so distinct CDR3 sequences, roughly 50% of which occur a single time. About 1.8% of the sample belongs to the ten largest clones.

Expansion of CD8+CD57+ cells had been shown by flow cytometry in the patients chosen for sequencing. All patients had severe acquired aplastic anemia diagnosed by International Study of Aplastic Anemia and Agranulocytosis and Camitta criteria. No therapy had been received by the patients at the time of blood sampling. In this study, sorted CD4+ and CD8+ T cells from the blood of healthy subjects and of severe aplastic anemia patients had their TCR repertoires deep-sequenced. Patients were enrolled under clinicaltrials.gov protocols 00001620, 01623167, 00001397, 00071045, 00081523 and 00961064 in the USA. Ficoll-Paque density gradient centrifugation was used to isolate peripheral blood mononuclear cells. Before DNA was extracted, CD4+ and CD8+ T cells were sorted using either FACS or magnetic beads.

This TCR derives from a human donor with aplastic anemia. Material: sorted CD4+, CD8+, or CD8+CD57+ T cells (not recorded which) from PBMCs. The chain employs TRBV2 and TRBJ1-1; a confident D gene designation cannot be given. The CDR3 protein sequence reads: CASSEYPNTEAFF. The DNA reads TGTGCCAGCAGTGAGTATCCGAACACTGAAGCTTTCTTT.